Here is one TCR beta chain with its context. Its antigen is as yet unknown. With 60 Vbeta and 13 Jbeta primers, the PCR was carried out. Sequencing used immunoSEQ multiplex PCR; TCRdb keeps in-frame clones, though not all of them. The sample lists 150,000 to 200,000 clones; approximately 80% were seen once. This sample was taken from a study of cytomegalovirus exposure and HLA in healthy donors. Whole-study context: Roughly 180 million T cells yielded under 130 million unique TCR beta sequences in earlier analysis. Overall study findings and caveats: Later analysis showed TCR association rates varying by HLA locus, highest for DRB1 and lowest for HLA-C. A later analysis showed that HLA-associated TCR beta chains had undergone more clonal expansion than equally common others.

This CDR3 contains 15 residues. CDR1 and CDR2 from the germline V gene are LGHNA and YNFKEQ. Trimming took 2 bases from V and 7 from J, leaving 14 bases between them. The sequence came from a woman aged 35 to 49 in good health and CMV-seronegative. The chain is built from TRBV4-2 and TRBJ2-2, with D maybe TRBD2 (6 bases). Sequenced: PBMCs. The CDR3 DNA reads TGTGCCAGCAGCCAAAGCCGGGTTAGCGGCGGGGAGCTGTTTTTT. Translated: CASSQSRVSGGELFF.